The clone carrying this TCR beta chain was picked up many times. This sample stems from a study of T cells in Graves' hyperthyroidism and ophthalmopathy. Germline CDR1 and CDR2: MDHEN and SYDVKM. The CDR3 covers 17 residues. Trimming stripped 5 bases from V and 3 bases from J, with 23 bases between. There were TCR beta CDR3 regions amplified from RNA transcripts. Initially, a first-round RT-PCR of the TCR CDR3 employed the HTBI primer set. TCRdb re-derived calls from the multiplex PCR reads in MiXCR, one entry per CDR3 protein. The sample consists of a few hundred thousand distinct CDR3 sequences, roughly 18% of them appearing once.

Sequencing input: blood. This TCR was sampled from a young woman with Graves' ophthalmopathy. V usage is TRBV28 and J usage is TRBJ2-7; TRBD1 might be the D (5 bases). The CDR3 nucleotides read TGTGCCAGCAGTCCCGCCCAGCCAGGGCGACCCTACTACGAGCAGTACTTC. Translated: CASSPAQPGRPYYEQYF.